This T cell receptor (beta chain) comes out of a study of cytomegalovirus exposure and HLA in healthy donors. Findings and limits, study-wide: Another analysis was done later, and it associated roughly 15,000 TCR beta sequences with HLA alleles at 0.05 false discovery rate. There were some public TCRs occurring in many donors, but most TCR sequences were rare.

In the PCR, 60 Vbeta and 13 Jbeta primers were used. Some clones are missing from TCRdb's copy, which holds only in-frame ones; the method was immunoSEQ multiplex PCR. This sample contains some 56,000 clones. CDR3 length: 15 amino acids. Germline loops: CDR1 SGHRS, CDR2 YFSETQ. Unmatched junction bases numbered 5, after V lost 4 bases and J lost 4 bases. Remarks on this clone: The antigen remains unidentified.

The TCR originated in a woman aged 25 to 39 in good health and CMV-seropositive. Sequenced: PBMCs. The rearrangement uses TRBV5-1 and TRBJ2-6; 7 nucleotides line up with TRBD1. The CDR3 loop is CASSQTGPGANVLTF. For the CDR3, the DNA is TGCGCCAGCAGCCAGACAGGGCCCGGGGCCAACGTCCTGACTTTC.